This T cell receptor beta chain appears in the sequencing data of a study of T cells in Graves' hyperthyroidism and ophthalmopathy. A lack of ophthalmopathy progression within 18 months defined stable Graves' hyperthyroidism. This clonotype was seen ten or more times. Regions amplified from RNA transcripts were the TCR beta CDR3 regions. A first-round RT-PCR of the TCR CDR3 used the HTBI primer set. TCRdb redid the calling of the multiplex PCR reads with MiXCR, one entry per CDR3 protein. Among 95,000 to 110,000 distinct CDR3 sequences listed, roughly 15% were seen once. The ends lost 7 bases at V and 0 bases at J; junction bases unmatched: 8. Germline CDR1 DFQATT, CDR2 SNEGSKA (reference sequence). CDR3 size: 15 residues.

The chain links TRBV20-1 to TRBJ2-4; 8 bases match TRBD1. This TCR came from a woman between 45 and 60 years old with Graves' hyperthyroidism. The material sequenced was blood. The CDR3 loop reads CSVASRGLAKNIQYF. The CDR3 bases are TGCAGTGTCGCGAGCAGGGGGCTAGCCAAAAACATTCAGTACTTC.